Listed below are T cell receptor beta chains from one sample, sequenced in a study of cytomegalovirus exposure and HLA in healthy donors. Sequenced by immunoSEQ multiplex PCR; TCRdb stores in-frame clones only, minus some. The data contain roughly 120,000 clones, 88% of them singletons. The specimen sequenced was PBMCs. The receptors were sampled from a young woman in good health and CMV-seronegative. Both conserved end residues are part of each CDR3. D genes are given only for firm matches. A clone size is listed for some rows: how often the clone was seen (once, few, many), or a class if it is expanded.

j_gene	d_gene	v_gene	abundance	len	CDR3nt	CDR3aa
TRBJ2-7	TRBD1	TRBV13	.	13	TGTGCCAGCAGCTCATACAGGGGCTACGAGCAGTACTTC	CASSSYRGYEQYF
TRBJ2-7	.	TRBV10-2	.	13	TGCGCCAGCAGATCAACAGGGACCTACGAGCAGTACTTC	CASRSTGTYEQYF
TRBJ1-2	TRBD1	TRBV5-4	few	12	TGTGCCAGCAGAGGACAGGCCGATGGCTACACCTTC	CASRGQADGYTF
TRBJ2-1	TRBD1	TRBV28	.	15	TGTGCCAGCAGTTTATTCGGGACAGGGTACAATGAGCAGTTCTTC	CASSLFGTGYNEQFF
TRBJ2-1	TRBD1	TRBV5-1	.	15	TGCGCCAGCAGCTACGAGGGACAGACTTACAATGAGCAGTTCTTC	CASSYEGQTYNEQFF
TRBJ2-7	TRBD1	TRBV5-4	.	14	TGTGCCAGCAGCCTCGGGACAGGGGGTTACGAGCAGTACTTC	CASSLGTGGYEQYF
TRBJ2-7	.	TRBV5-1	.	13	TGCGCCAGCGGGGATACAGGGACCTACGAGCAGTACTTC	CASGDTGTYEQYF
TRBJ2-7	.	TRBV9	.	15	TGTGCCAGCAGCGTAGGGCGGGACAGTGACTACGAGCAGTACTTC	CASSVGRDSDYEQYF
TRBJ1-1	.	TRBV5-1	.	12	TGCGCCAGCAGTTTAGATTCCTCTCAAGCTTTCTTT	CASSLDSSQAFF
TRBJ1-4	TRBD1	TRBV28	.	15	TGTGCCAGCAGTTCCTTGGACAGGGGATTCGGAAAACTGTTTTTT	CASSSLDRGFGKLFF
TRBJ1-1	TRBD1	TRBV9	.	14	TGTGCCAGCAGCGCTCACAGGGGTGGAACTGAAGCTTTCTTT	CASSAHRGGTEAFF
TRBJ2-7	TRBD1	TRBV19	.	17	TGTGCCAGTAGTACCGGACAGGGAGGAGTAAAAGACTACGAGCAGTACTTC	CASSTGQGGVKDYEQYF
TRBJ2-2	TRBD1	TRBV7-8	.	20	TGTGCCAGCAGCTTACCGTACTTGACCCGGACAGGGGGGAACACCGGGGAGCTGTTTTTT	CASSLPYLTRTGGNTGELFF
TRBJ1-3	TRBD1	TRBV2	once	19	TGTGCCAGCCTTACCACCCTAAGGAGGGGGCCACGCTCTGGAAACACCATATATTTT	CASLTTLRRGPRSGNTIYF
TRBJ2-3	.	TRBV9	once	13	TGTGCCAGCAGCGACCCAGGTACGGATACGCAGTATTTT	CASSDPGTDTQYF
TRBJ2-3	.	TRBV19	.	14	TGTGCCAGTAGTACCGCGAGGAGCACAGATACGCAGTATTTT	CASSTARSTDTQYF
TRBJ2-2	.	TRBV13	.	14	TGTGCCAGCAGCGGGGACTCCAACACCGGGGAGCTGTTTTTT	CASSGDSNTGELFF
TRBJ1-1	.	TRBV12-5	.	14	TGTGCTAGTGGTTTGTCCGGGGCGGGGGGTGAAGCTTTCTTT	CASGLSGAGGEAFF
TRBJ1-1	.	TRBV7-9	once	15	TGTGCCAGCAGCTTAATCGCGATTATGAACACTGAAGCTTTCTTT	CASSLIAIMNTEAFF
TRBJ2-2	TRBD2	TRBV7-8	.	14	TGTGCCCTGGGGACGGCTGCGGGGGCCGGGGAGCTGTTTTTT	CALGTAAGAGELFF
TRBJ1-5	.	TRBV5-6	few	13	TGTGCCAGCAGCGGGGGGGGAAATCAGCCCCAGCATTTT	CASSGGGNQPQHF
TRBJ2-3	.	TRBV14	.	15	TGTGCCAGCAGCCCAACAGGGGGGGTCGCAGATACGCAGTATTTT	CASSPTGGVADTQYF
TRBJ2-5	TRBD1	TRBV5-1	.	15	TGCGCCAGCAGCTGGGGACAGGGGGCATGGGAGACCCAGTACTTC	CASSWGQGAWETQYF
TRBJ2-1	TRBD2	TRBV5-1	.	16	TGCGCCAGCAGCTTGGAACGGGCGGGGGGAGCCAATGAGCAGTTCTTC	CASSLERAGGANEQFF
TRBJ1-2	TRBD1	TRBV28	once	16	TGTGCCAGCAGCTCCTACAGGGGGCGCCTCCCCTATGGCTACACCTTC	CASSSYRGRLPYGYTF
TRBJ2-3	.	TRBV21-1	.	15	TGTGCCAGCAGCAAAGGGGACAGGGGCACAGATACGCAGTATTTT	CASSKGDRGTDTQYF
TRBJ2-5	TRBD2	TRBV2	.	19	TGTGCCAGCAGCTCCGGGACTAGCGGGGGGGGAGGGCTCCAAGAGACCCAGTACTTC	CASSSGTSGGGGLQETQYF
TRBJ2-7	.	TRBV11-2	once	18	TGTGCCAGCAGCTTAGTAGATCCCCTCGGGCGGGTATTGGGCGAGCAGTACTTC	CASSLVDPLGRVLGEQYF
TRBJ1-5	TRBD1	TRBV27	.	13	TGTGCCAGCAGTTTCAGGGGGAATCAGCCCCAGCATTTT	CASSFRGNQPQHF
TRBJ1-1	.	TRBV28	.	16	TGTGCCAGCAGTTTTCGCTCAATTGACAGACCCCTCGAAGCTTTCTTT	CASSFRSIDRPLEAFF
TRBJ1-2	.	TRBV15	.	15	TGTGCCACCAGCAGACCTGAGGGGGGGATCTATGGCTACACCTTC	CATSRPEGGIYGYTF
TRBJ2-3	TRBD2	TRBV7-8	.	17	TGTGCCAGCAGCTTCAGCGGGAGGGCCCGGAGCACAGATACGCAGTATTTT	CASSFSGRARSTDTQYF
TRBJ2-4	.	TRBV28	.	13	TGTGCCAGCAGCCAAGGGGGGGAGAACATTCAGTACTTC	CASSQGGENIQYF
TRBJ2-7	TRBD1	TRBV5-1	.	15	TGCGCCAGCAGCTCTGGACAGGGGACAACCTACGAGCAGTACTTC	CASSSGQGTTYEQYF
TRBJ2-2	TRBD1	TRBV27	.	13	TGTGCCAGCAGTTGGGACAGGGGCGGGGAGCTGTTTTTT	CASSWDRGGELFF
TRBJ2-3	.	TRBV29-1	.	14	TGCAGCGTTGATAATGGGGCTAGAGGAGATACGCAGTATTTT	CSVDNGARGDTQYF
TRBJ2-3	.	TRBV19	.	15	TGTGCCAGTAGTAGAACGGGAGTTGGAACAGATACGCAGTATTTT	CASSRTGVGTDTQYF
TRBJ1-5	.	TRBV6-6	.	13	TGTGCCAGCAGTTACCGGGATGCGCAGCCCCAGCATTTT	CASSYRDAQPQHF
TRBJ2-1	TRBD2	TRBV7-9	.	14	TGTGCCAGCGTGACTAGCGGGACGGACAATGAGCAGTTCTTC	CASVTSGTDNEQFF
TRBJ2-7	.	TRBV27	once	15	TGTGCCAGCAGTTTAGAGGTTGCCAGACCGGAGGAGCAGTACTTC	CASSLEVARPEEQYF
TRBJ2-7	.	TRBV21-1	once	15	TGTGCCAGCAGGGACAGGGGGCGCCTAAGGGGGAAGCAGTACTTC	CASRDRGRLRGKQYF
TRBJ2-5	.	TRBV6-1	.	16	TGTGCCAGCAGTGACGGGGTGAGCGTGGGACAAGAGACCCAGTACTTC	CASSDGVSVGQETQYF
TRBJ2-1	.	TRBV27	.	15	TGTGCCAGCAGTTTCCGACTAGGGGCCTACAATGAGCAGTTCTTC	CASSFRLGAYNEQFF
TRBJ2-1	.	TRBV9	.	15	TGTGCCAGCAGCGTAGAGGGGGACCTATACAATGAGCAGTTCTTC	CASSVEGDLYNEQFF
TRBJ2-7	.	TRBV1	.	12	TGCACCAGCAGCCCCCCTACAGGCGAGCAGTACTTC	CTSSPPTGEQYF
TRBJ1-1	.	TRBV9	.	13	TGTGCCAGCAGCGTAGGACAGCGCACTGAAGCTTTCTTT	CASSVGQRTEAFF
TRBJ1-2	.	TRBV7-2	few	14	TGTGCCAGCAGCTTAGCGCGAGCTACCTATGGCTACACCTTC	CASSLARATYGYTF
TRBJ2-4	TRBD2	TRBV4-2	.	18	TGTGCCAGCAGCCAAAAATCGAGACTAGCGGGGTCGCCAAACATTCAGTACTTC	CASSQKSRLAGSPNIQYF
TRBJ1-2	.	TRBV4-3	.	14	TGCGCCAGCAGCCAAGAGGCCAGTAACTATGGCTACACCTTC	CASSQEASNYGYTF
TRBJ2-7	.	TRBV29-1	once	13	TGCAGCGTTGCTCCGAGGAGCTCCTACGAGCAGTACTTC	CSVAPRSSYEQYF
TRBJ2-3	.	TRBV6-6	.	15	TGTGCCAGCAGTTACGGTAGCGGAGGGGCAGATACGCAGTATTTT	CASSYGSGGADTQYF
TRBJ1-5	.	TRBV25-1	.	15	TGTGCCAGCAGTGAAGGAACAGTAAGCAATCAGCCCCAGCATTTT	CASSEGTVSNQPQHF
TRBJ2-1	TRBD1	TRBV7-2	.	13	TGTGCCAGCAGCTTCGACAGGGCAAATGAGCAGTTCTTC	CASSFDRANEQFF
TRBJ1-4	.	TRBV9	once	15	TGTGCCAGCAGCTCTGGGGCCAGACAAAATGAAAAACTGTTTTTT	CASSSGARQNEKLFF